The clone carrying this T cell receptor beta chain showed up many times. The data were obtained in a study of Graves' ophthalmopathy and Graves' hyperthyroidism. Study in general: Peripheral blood collection took place at initial diagnosis, before any treatment.

The sequenced template was RNA, covering the TCR beta CDR3 region. Amplification began with first-round RT-PCR using HTBI primers, then second-round multiplex PCR was performed. TCRdb analysed the multiplex PCR reads with MiXCR anew, one entry per CDR3 protein. The sample records about 620,000 distinct CDR3 sequences, over 20% being singletons. The evidence that diagnosis relied on was clinical symptoms, serum thyroxine, TRAb, thyroid ultrasound and orbital computed tomography. V shed 3 bases, J shed 2 bases, and the junction held 11 bases outside the gene matches. From germline, CDR1 is SGDLS and CDR2 YYNGEE. The CDR3 extends over 16 amino acids.

The sequenced sample consisted of peripheral blood. This TCR came from a woman in her late teens or twenties with stable Graves' hyperthyroidism. Some clones in this sample may be carry-over from other donors' samples. The chain has TRBV9 and TRBJ2-7; TRBD1 matches at 7 bases. The CDR3 reads CASSGYPRGPPYEQYF. The DNA for the CDR3 is TGTGCCAGCAGCGGCTATCCGAGGGGGCCTCCCTACGAGCAGTACTTC. The complete variable domain, with remaining parts taken from reference TRBV9 and TRBJ2-7, reads DSGVTQTPKHLITATGQRVTLRCSPRSGDLSVYWYQQSLDQGLQFLIQYYNGEERAKGNILERFSAQQFPDLHSELNLSSLELGDSALYFCASSGYPRGPPYEQYFGPGTRLTVT.